The T cell receptor beta chain under discussion was sequenced for a study of metastatic and nonmetastatic thyroid tumors. Overall study results and limits: Across blood and tumor, TCR beta diversity in malignant thyroid tumors was reportedly significantly higher than in benign nodules.

No patient had received any treatment before thyroid surgery. Remarks on this clone: The antigen remains undetermined.

Trimming took 0 bases from V and 2 from J; bases not matched to a gene: 3. The CDR3 consists of 17 residues. CDR1 is SGHRS, CDR2 YFSETQ, per germline. In the study's own analysis: A papillary thyroid cancer distant-metastasis classifier was built from CDR3 differences across clinicopathological groups. TCRdb re-clonotyped the PCR reads via MiXCR. The V and J calls follow TCRdb's processing rather than the paper's. The table lists around 20,000 clones, roughly 27% of them singletons. This TCR came from a male donor with papillary thyroid cancer or a benign thyroid nodule (not recorded which). Some clones in this sample may be carry-over from other donors' samples. Sequenced sample: tumor tissue. V is TRBV5-1 and J is TRBJ2-6; TRBD1 agrees at 9 bases. CDR3 DNA sequence: TGCGCCAGCAGCTTGGGGACAGGGGTCGCTGGGGCCAACGTCCTGACTTTC. Encoded protein: CASSLGTGVAGANVLTF.